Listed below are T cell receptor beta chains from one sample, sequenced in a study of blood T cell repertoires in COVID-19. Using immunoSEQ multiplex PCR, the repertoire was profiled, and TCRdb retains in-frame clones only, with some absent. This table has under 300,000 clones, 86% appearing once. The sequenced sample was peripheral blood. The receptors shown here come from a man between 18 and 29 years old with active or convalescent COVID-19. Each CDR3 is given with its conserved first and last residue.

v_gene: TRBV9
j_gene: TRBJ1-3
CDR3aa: CASSDPRTGGNTIYF

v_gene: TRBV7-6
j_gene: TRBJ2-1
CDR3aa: CASSTGGGGTYNEQFF

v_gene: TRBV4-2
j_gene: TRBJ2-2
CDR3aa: CASSQALLTANTGELFF

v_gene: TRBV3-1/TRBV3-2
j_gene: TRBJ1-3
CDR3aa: CASSQSEAGNTIYF

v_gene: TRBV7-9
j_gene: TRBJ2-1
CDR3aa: CASSNVAEQFF

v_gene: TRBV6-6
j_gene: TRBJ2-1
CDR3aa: CASTRSGMDHNEQFF

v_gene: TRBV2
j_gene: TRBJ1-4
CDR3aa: CASSVGGTGVEKLFF

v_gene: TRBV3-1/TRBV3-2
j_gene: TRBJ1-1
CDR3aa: CASSQMQMNTEAFF

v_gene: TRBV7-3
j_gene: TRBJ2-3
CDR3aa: CASSLGYEADTQYF

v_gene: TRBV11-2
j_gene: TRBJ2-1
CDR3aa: CASYGGAVYEQFF

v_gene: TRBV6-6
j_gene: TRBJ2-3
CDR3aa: CASSFTLAGGTDTQYF

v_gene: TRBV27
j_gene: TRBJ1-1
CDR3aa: CASRLIQGINSEAFF

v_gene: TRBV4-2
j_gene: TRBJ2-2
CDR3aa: CASSQVGTSGSFGGELFF

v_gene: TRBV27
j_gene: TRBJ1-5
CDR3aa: CASSSGQFNQPQHF

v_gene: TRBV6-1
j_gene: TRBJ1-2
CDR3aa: CASSESVGALNYGYTF

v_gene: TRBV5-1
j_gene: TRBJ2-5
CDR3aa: CASSAPARYQETQYF

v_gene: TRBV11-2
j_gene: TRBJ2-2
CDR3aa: CASSLVGGTGELFF

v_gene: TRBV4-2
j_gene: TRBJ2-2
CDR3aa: CASSQVGVATGELFF

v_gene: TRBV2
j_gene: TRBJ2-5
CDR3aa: CATQGGPGETQYF

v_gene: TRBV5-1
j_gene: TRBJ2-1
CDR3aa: CASSLRDEQFF

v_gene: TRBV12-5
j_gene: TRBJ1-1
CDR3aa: CASGRDSTEAFF

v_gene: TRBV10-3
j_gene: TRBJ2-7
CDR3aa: CAISEEIRGALYF

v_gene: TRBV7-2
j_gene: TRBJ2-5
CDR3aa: CASSLGQQETQYF

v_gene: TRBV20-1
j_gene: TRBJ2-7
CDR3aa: CSASSDYYEQYF